This T cell receptor beta chain derives from a study of spatial heterogeneity in lung cancer (dated by TCRdb to about 2019). Regarding the complete study: Donors were around 69 patients with early-stage, untreated non-small cell lung cancer from the lung TRACERx cohort. Follow-up PBMC samples were sequenced whenever available, with a median time to follow-up of roughly 22 months after resection. More beta-chain than alpha-chain transcripts were consistently detected, likely reflecting higher beta-chain transcript abundance. In the raw uncorrected reads, each unique combination of TCR and UMI appeared more than ten times on average. The study quantitatively compared TCR alpha and beta repertoires across multiple tumor regions, matched nontumor lung and blood in non-small cell lung cancer. Nonsynonymous mutation counts, determined by whole-exome sequencing of tumor tissue, were related to features of the TCR repertoire. Both alpha and beta chains were TCR-sequenced in approximately 200 tumor regions, under 70 matched nontumor lung samples and more than 50 PBMC samples obtained at surgery. General conclusions and limits of the study: Confirming at a functional level the hypothesis that regional TCRs recognize regional mutations was considered to require additional single-cell paired TCR alpha and beta sequencing. Ubiquitous expanded tumor TCRs were detected in blood more often at tumor resection than at routine follow-up. Only roughly 15 patients were included in the comparisons of baseline and follow-up blood repertoires.

This clonotype occurred many times. Its specific antigen is unknown. Per-nucleotide qualities are absent, and no much larger clonotype sits a single base away. The V end loses 5 bases and the J end loses 1 base, and a stretch of 8 bases separates them. Including the terminal cysteine and phenylalanine, the CDR3 comprises 12 residues. Kept here is only the CDR3 DNA, which spans 36 bases and is read in frame from base 1. For CDR1 and CDR2, the germline V gene lists SQVTM and ANQGSEA. Sample time point, as interpreted from the label and publication: blood at routine non-recurrence follow-up after resection. Whole RNA extracted from tumor and nontumor lung tissue, or from cryopreserved PBMC samples, was used for TCR sequencing without cell sorting. Only patients with enough RNA available from two or more tumor regions were chosen for TCR sequencing. The method behind the library was 5' RACE. The run used a NextSeq 500. To allow correction of PCR and sequencing errors, the TCR library protocol tagged every TCR cDNA molecule with a unique molecular identifier. As for the authors' bioinformatics: TCR identification, UMI-based error correction and CDR3 extraction were performed with Decombinator tools. TCRs above a frequency of 2 per 1,000, corresponding to the top 1% of the tumor frequency distribution, were defined as expanded. Each repertoire was subsampled 100 times to 5,000 TCRs, after which Renyi diversity was computed with the R vegan package. CDR3 similarity networks were built from amino acid triplet string-kernel similarity, connecting CDR3s with pairwise similarity above 0.82. In-frame beta chains were kept once TCRdb had trimmed the public reads at Q25 with fastp and called clones with MiXCR. CDR3 protein duplicates are merged, each entry listing the most common genes and DNA. The V and J calls and clone size are TCRdb's, not the authors'. This sample has about 52,000 distinct CDR3 sequences in its table, and roughly 7.4% of those were observed once. Of the sample, approximately 40% falls within the top ten clones.

The TCR originated in a female donor with early-stage non-small cell lung cancer. The sequencing here drew on PBMCs, taken at follow-up. The chain is made from TRBV29-1 and TRBJ1-1; tentative D gene TRBD1, with 6 bases matching. The DNA sequence is as follows: TGCAGCGTTCGCAGGGGGAACACTGAAGCTTTCTTT. Its translation reads: CSVRRGNTEAFF.